Each of the 18 T cell receptor beta chains below was sequenced from the same sample in a study of blood T cell repertoires in COVID-19. TCRdb's copy holds only in-frame clones and misses some; the assay was immunoSEQ multiplex PCR. This table holds 310,000 or so clones, around 87% found once. What was sequenced was peripheral blood. These receptors were taken from a man aged 50-59 years with active or convalescent COVID-19.

This clone was seen a single time. The gene calls are TRBV18 and TRBJ1-1; D remains ambiguous. The germline V and J ends were trimmed by 6 bases and 1 base, with 9 bases remaining between them. CDR1 and CDR2 from the germline V gene are KGHSH and LQKENI. CDR3 length: 13 residues. Written as DNA, the CDR3 is TGTGCCAGCTCCCAGGTGGGGAACACTGAAGCTTTCTTT. Translation gives CASSQVGNTEAFF. Combining the CDR3 with reference TRBV18 and TRBJ1-1 gives the whole variable domain NAGVMQNPRHLVRRRGQEARLRCSPMKGHSHVYWYRQLPEEGLKFMVYLQKENIIDESGMPKERFSAEFPKEGPSILRIQQVVRGDSAAYFCASSQVGNTEAFFGQGTRLTVV.

For this clone: One end of the junction is discordant with germline, which a read error may explain. The chain has TRBV12-3 or TRBV12-4 and TRBJ1-5; weak D call: TRBD1 (6 bases). This CDR3 spans 13 amino acids. The CDR3 is CASRLARGKPQHF. CDR3 coding DNA: TGTGCCAGCAGATTAGCCAGGGGAAAGCCCCAGCATTTT.

The chain couples TRBV6-2 or TRBV6-3 to TRBJ2-1; 10 bases line up with TRBD1. The J segment lost 3 bases and the V segment lost 6 bases, leaving 11 bases of the junction unmatched. This CDR3 is 17 amino acids long. Germline loops: CDR1 MNHEY, CDR2 SVGEGT. Here the CDR3 reads CASSTAGTGVYYNEQFF. The CDR3 DNA reads as TGTGCCAGCAGCACTGCCGGGACAGGGGTTTACTACAATGAGCAGTTCTTC.

The rearrangement links TRBV4-1 to TRBJ1-6; the D gene is possibly TRBD1 (5 bases). From germline, CDR1 is MGHRA and CDR2 YSYEKL. Deletions cut 1 base from V and 7 bases from J, with 11 bases between. The CDR3 covers 15 residues. DNA of the CDR3: TGCGCCAGCAGCCAAGTGCCAGGGCCAAATTCACCCCTCCACTTT. Protein sequence: CASSQVPGPNSPLHF.

The chain is built from TRBV2 and TRBJ2-3; 12 bases are shared with TRBD2. Germline loops: CDR1 SNHLY, CDR2 FYNNEI. The CDR3 is 15 residues long. V lost 7 bases, J lost 2 bases, and 4 bases stayed unmatched. The CDR3 region has the DNA TGTGCCAGCACTGGACTAGCGGGGCCCACAGATACGCAGTATTTT. Its translation is CASTGLAGPTDTQYF.

The chain has TRBV6-5 and TRBJ1-6; the match to TRBD1 covers 10 bases. Trimming at V came to 10 bases and at J to 9 bases, leaving 9 bases not matched to a gene. Looked up from germline, CDR1 is MNHEY and CDR2 is SVGAGI. The length of the CDR3 is 14 residues. CDR3 nucleotides: TGTGCCACTCTTTCCGGGACAGGGGCTTCACCCCTCCACTTT. Protein product: CATLSGTGASPLHF.

V usage is TRBV30 and J usage is TRBJ1-3, with D hard to call. Trimming left V 2 bases short and J 0 bases short, with 2 bases between. Germline CDR1 and CDR2: GTSNPN and SVGIG (reference sequence). This CDR3 comprises 12 residues. The CDR3 loop is CAWSLSGNTIYF. CDR3 nucleotide sequence: TGTGCCTGGAGTCTCTCTGGAAACACCATATATTTT. The full variable domain, its missing parts supplied by reference TRBV30 and TRBJ1-3, is SQTIHQWPATLVQPVGSPLSLECTVEGTSNPNLYWYRQAAGRGLQLLFYSVGIGQISSEVPQNLSASRPQDRQFILSSKKLLLSDSGFYLCAWSLSGNTIYFGEGSWLTVV.

The chain is built from TRBV7-2 and TRBJ1-3; D is ambiguous. The CDR3 contains 15 residues. Trimming removed 0 bases at V and 0 bases at J, with 6 bases between. Germline lookup yields CDR1 SGHTA and CDR2 FQGNSA. The CDR3 DNA sequence: TGTGCCAGCAGCTTAGCAGTTAGCTCTGGAAACACCATATATTTT. Its protein product is CASSLAVSSGNTIYF.

This clone was picked up one time. The rearrangement joins TRBV18 to TRBJ2-3; D call uncertain. This CDR3 comprises 15 residues. The V end lost 2 bases, the J end lost 3 bases, and 12 bases lay between the germline ends. Per germline, CDR1 KGHSH and CDR2 LQKENI. CDR3 sequence reads: CASSPFALETDTQYF. CDR3 DNA sequence: TGTGCCAGCTCACCATTTGCCCTAGAGACAGATACGCAGTATTTT.

This clone was observed once. V is TRBV6-2 or TRBV6-3 and J is TRBJ2-7, with 11 bases that match TRBD2. The trim removed 2 bases at V and 3 bases at J, leaving 6 bases unmatched. CDR3 length equals 16 residues. CDR1 MNHEY and CDR2 SVGEGT come from the germline V gene. The chain's CDR3 is CASSYRAGTSGYEQYF. The CDR3, as DNA: TGTGCCAGCAGTTACAGAGCAGGGACTAGCGGCTACGAGCAGTACTTC.

The V call is TRBV9, the J call TRBJ1-2, with 8 bases matching TRBD1. There are 13 residues in the CDR3. Germline V gene data show CDR1 as SGDLS and CDR2 as YYNGEE. Trimming cost V 6 bases and J 5 bases; bases outside gene matches: 6. The CDR3 protein is CASTRTGFYGYTF. The DNA for the CDR3 is TGTGCCAGCACCAGGACAGGGTTTTATGGCTACACCTTC.

The chain is built from TRBV29-1 and TRBJ1-2; TRBD1 agrees at 7 bases. There are 12 residues in the CDR3. V dropped 5 bases and J dropped 4; count of bases not matched to a gene: 4. Germline V gene lookup returns CDR1 SQVTM and CDR2 ANQGSEA. CDR3 coding DNA: TGCAGCGTTCGTGACAGGGCCTATGGCTACACCTTC. Its translation is CSVRDRAYGYTF.

The V call is TRBV6-5, the J call TRBJ2-3, with D possibly TRBD2 on 5 matching bases. The CDR3 is made up of 15 amino acids. V dropped 6 bases and J dropped 5 bases, with 18 bases sitting between them. In germline, CDR1 is MNHEY, CDR2 SVGAGI. The CDR3 region has the DNA TGTGCCAGCAGCCCAAGCTCGGGGTATCGAGATACGCAGTATTTT. The encoded protein is CASSPSSGYRDTQYF.

The chain has TRBV4-1 and TRBJ2-5, with 14 bases identical to TRBD2. This CDR3 region has 19 residues. Trimming removed 3 bases from V and 5 bases from J; junction bases left unmatched: 14. In germline, CDR1 is MGHRA, CDR2 YSYEKL. CDR3 amino acids: CASSQKETSGGAMMETQYF. CDR3 nucleotide sequence: TGCGCCAGCAGCCAGAAAGAGACTAGCGGGGGGGCAATGATGGAGACCCAGTACTTC.

About this clone itself: A junction end diverges from the germline sequence, so it may reflect a read error. The genes are TRBV2 and TRBJ2-7; 9 nucleotides align to TRBD1. The CDR3 has 12 residues. The germline V gene has CDR1 SNHLY and CDR2 FYNNEI. CDR3 sequence (DNA): TGTGCCAGCAGTACCCGACAGGGGGGTGCGGTTTTC. Amino acid sequence: CASSTRQGGAVF.

The V and J genes are TRBV5-5 and TRBJ1-2; TRBD1 matches at 9 bases. The CDR3 spans 15 residues. The germline V gene encodes CDR1 SGHKS and CDR2 YYEKEE (reference sequence). Losses at the gene ends were 0 bases for V and 4 bases for J; bases not matched to a gene: 4. CDR3 in DNA: TGTGCCAGCAGCTTGGGGACAGGGGTGGCCTATGGCTACACCTTC. Translation gives CASSLGTGVAYGYTF.

The chain links TRBV5-4 to TRBJ1-2; 9 positions match TRBD1. With V trimmed by 6 bases and J by 8 bases, 8 bases remained unmatched. Germline CDR1 and CDR2: SGHNT and YYREEE (reference sequence). The CDR3 extends over 13 amino acids. The CDR3 sequence is CASMDRGGGGYTF. In DNA, the CDR3 is TGTGCCAGCATGGACAGGGGAGGGGGCGGCTACACCTTC. Full variable domain (outside the CDR3, taken from reference TRBV5-4 and TRBJ1-2): ETGVTQSPTHLIKTRGQQVTLRCSSQSGHNTVSWYQQALGQGPQFIFQYYREEENGRGNFPPRFSGLQFPNYSSELNVNALELDDSALYLCASMDRGGGGYTFGSGTRLTVV.

The chain employs TRBV12-5 and TRBJ2-1, with 7 positions matching TRBD2. Germline V CDR1 and CDR2: LGHNT, FRNRAP. The length of the CDR3 is 19 residues. Trimming took 0 bases from V and 5 from J; bases not matched to a gene: 16. The CDR3, as DNA: TGTGCTAGTGGTTTGGTTGTCGTCCTTCGGACTAGGAGAGACAATGAGCAGTTCTTC. Translating it yields CASGLVVVLRTRRDNEQFF.